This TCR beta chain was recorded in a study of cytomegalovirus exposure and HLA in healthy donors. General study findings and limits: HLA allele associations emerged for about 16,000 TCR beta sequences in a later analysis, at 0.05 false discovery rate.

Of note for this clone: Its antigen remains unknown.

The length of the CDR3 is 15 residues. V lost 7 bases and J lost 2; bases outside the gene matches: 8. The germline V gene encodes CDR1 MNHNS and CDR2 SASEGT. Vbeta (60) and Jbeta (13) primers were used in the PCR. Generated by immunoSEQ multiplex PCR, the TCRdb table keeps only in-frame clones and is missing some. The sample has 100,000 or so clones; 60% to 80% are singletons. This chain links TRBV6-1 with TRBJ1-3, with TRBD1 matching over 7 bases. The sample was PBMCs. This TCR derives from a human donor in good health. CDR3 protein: CASTLATGAGNTIYF. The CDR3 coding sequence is TGTGCCAGCACCTTGGCCACAGGGGCTGGAAACACCATATATTTT.